This T cell receptor beta chain appears in the sequencing data of a study of T cell repertoires in cytomegalovirus infection. Study in general: Recently described HLA-C-restricted plus well-studied HLA-B-restricted CMV epitopes were used. An indication of both CMV infection and matching HLA type came from public TCR beta signatures.

V was shortened by 1 base and J by 4 bases, with 7 bases between the two germline ends. This CDR3 spans 13 amino acids. Germline lookup yields CDR1 SGHTA and CDR2 FQGNSA. Study-wide results and caveats: In two of eight donors, the top clonotype was HLA-C-restricted CMV-specific.

TCRdb re-called the reads through MiXCR, storing one row per CDR3 protein. The profile shows about 920,000 distinct CDR3 sequences, around 32% of them singletons. This clonotype was picked up many times. The antigen is undetermined. The chain is built from TRBV7-2 and TRBJ2-5; D may match TRBD1 or TRBD2 (5 bases each). The sequencing here drew on cultured CD8+ T cells from PBMCs, taken from culture after CMV antigen stimulation. The clonotype was recovered from a human donor in good health (CMV status not recorded). Some clones in this sample may be carry-over from other donors' samples. CDR3 DNA sequence: TGTGCCAGCAGCTTAGGGGGGACAGAGACCCAGTACTTC. Its translation: CASSLGGTETQYF.